Here is one T cell receptor (beta chain) with its context. Its antigen remains unidentified. The data were taken from a study of regulatory T cells in long-lasting Graves disease. CDR1 and CDR2 from the germline V gene are MNHEY and SVGEGT. This CDR3 spans 15 amino acids. V was pared by 1 base and J by 7 bases, with 14 bases between. Stated time point: newly diagnosed GD, antithyroid drugs for less than 3 months. RNA isolated from PBMCs was used to make the TCR library. Graves' disease diagnosis was established per American Thyroid Association guidelines. The study's findings and limits: Relative to new patients (approximately 1,000), persistent patients exhibited greater sharing of public clonotypes (over 2,500).

iRepertoire HTBI primers and Arm-PCR of CDR3 regions built TCR beta libraries. TCRdb itself ran the multiplex PCR reads through MiXCR, one entry per CDR3 protein. The sample consists of roughly 320,000 distinct CDR3 sequences, 16% of them appearing once. Separately, the same data were catalogued under a study of T cells in Graves' hyperthyroidism and ophthalmopathy.

This specimen was peripheral blood mononuclear cells (PBMCs), taken at new diagnosis, from a patient treated with antithyroid drugs. The sequence came from a man aged 35-49 years with Graves disease. The chain joins TRBV6-2 or TRBV6-3 to TRBJ2-1; maybe TRBD2 (7 bases). The CDR3 reads CASSYWGGRMNEQFF. CDR3 DNA sequence: TGTGCCAGCAGTTACTGGGGGGGCCGGATGAATGAGCAGTTCTTC.